What follows describes a single TCR beta chain. The sample has other DNA sequences that encode this CDR3 too. Method: immunoSEQ multiplex PCR; TCRdb's copy keeps in-frame clones and lacks some. The table records about 990,000 clones, around 82% of them present only once. The sample comes from a study of shared clonotypes between healthy human individuals. Turning to the study itself: In total, the donors were two women and three men aged 18 to 49.

CDR1 is SGHRS, CDR2 YFSETQ, per germline. The CDR3 sequence is 12 residues long. The ends were cut back, 4 bases at V and 5 bases at J, with 9 bases in the middle. The sequence was collected from a man between 18 and 35 years old in good health. Some clones in this sample may be carry-over from other donors' samples. Sample: memory CD4+ T cells from PBMCs. Described subset: CD45RA-negative fraction. The chain recombines TRBV5-1 with TRBJ2-5, with D unclear. The CDR3 DNA sequence: TGCGCCAGCAGCCCGGAGAGGGAGACCCAGTACTTC. Amino acids: CASSPERETQYF.